The present T cell receptor (beta chain) was sequenced within a study of blood T cell repertoires in COVID-19. Study information: Both acute and convalescent COVID-19 samples were obtained from the United States, Italy and Spain. PBMCs, B-cell-depleted T cells, or T cells provided the cDNA or gDNA that made up the material.

CDR3 length equals 14 residues. The V gene lost 3 bases and the J gene lost 6 bases, with 12 bases spanning the gap. Germline V gene data show CDR1 as SGHTA and CDR2 as FQGNSA. The data were produced by immunoSEQ multiplex PCR, yet TCRdb's version contains in-frame clones alone and is incomplete. The data contain about 140,000 clones, 70% to 90% of them singletons. The material sequenced was peripheral blood. The rearrangement links TRBV7-2 to TRBJ2-1, with a tentative D call TRBD1 (6 bases). This clonotype was sampled from a woman aged 55 to 70 with acute or convalescent COVID-19. The CDR3 region has the DNA TGTGCCAGCAGCTTGAACAGGGCGGGCAATGAGCAGTTCTTC. Translation: CASSLNRAGNEQFF.